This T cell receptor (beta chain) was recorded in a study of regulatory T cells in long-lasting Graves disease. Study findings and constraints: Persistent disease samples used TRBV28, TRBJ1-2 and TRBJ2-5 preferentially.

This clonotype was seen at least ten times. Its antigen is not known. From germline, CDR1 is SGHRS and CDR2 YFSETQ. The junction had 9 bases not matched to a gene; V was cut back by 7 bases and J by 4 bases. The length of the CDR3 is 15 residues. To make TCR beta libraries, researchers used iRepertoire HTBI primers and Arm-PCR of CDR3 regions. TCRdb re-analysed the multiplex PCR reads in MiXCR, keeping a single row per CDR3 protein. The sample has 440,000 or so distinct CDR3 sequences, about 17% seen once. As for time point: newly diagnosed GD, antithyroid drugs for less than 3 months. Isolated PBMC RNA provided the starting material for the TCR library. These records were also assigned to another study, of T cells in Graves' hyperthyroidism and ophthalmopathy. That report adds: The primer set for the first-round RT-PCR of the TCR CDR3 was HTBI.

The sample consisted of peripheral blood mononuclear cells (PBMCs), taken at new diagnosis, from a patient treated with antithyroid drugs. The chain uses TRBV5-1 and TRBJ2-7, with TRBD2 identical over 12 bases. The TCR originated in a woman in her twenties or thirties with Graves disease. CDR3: CASYGNGTSGYEQYF. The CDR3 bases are TGCGCCAGCTACGGGAATGGGACTAGCGGGTACGAGCAGTACTTC.